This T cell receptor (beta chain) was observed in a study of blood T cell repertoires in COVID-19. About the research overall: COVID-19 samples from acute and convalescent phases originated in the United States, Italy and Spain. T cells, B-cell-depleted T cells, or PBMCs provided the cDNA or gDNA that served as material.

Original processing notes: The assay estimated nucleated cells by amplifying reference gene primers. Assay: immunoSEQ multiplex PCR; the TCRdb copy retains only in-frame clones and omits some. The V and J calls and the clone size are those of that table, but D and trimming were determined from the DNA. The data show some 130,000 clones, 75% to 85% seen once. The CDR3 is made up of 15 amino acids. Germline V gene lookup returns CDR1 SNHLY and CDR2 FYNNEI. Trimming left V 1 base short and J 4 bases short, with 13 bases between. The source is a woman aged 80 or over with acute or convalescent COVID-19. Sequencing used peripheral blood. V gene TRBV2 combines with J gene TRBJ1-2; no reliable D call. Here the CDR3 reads CASSEVRSEGYGYTF. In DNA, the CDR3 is TGTGCCAGCAGTGAAGTAAGGTCCGAGGGCTATGGCTACACCTTC.